This TCR beta chain was documented in a study of tumor-infiltrating lymphocytes in primary liver carcinoma. A constant-region primer primed TCR beta cDNA synthesis from 400 to 550 ng of total RNA. Each TCR beta library was derived from three nested multiplex PCR rounds that employed slightly modified ARM-PCR. Researchers ran the first two PCR rounds for roughly 10 cycles each with TRBV1-TRBV30 forward primers and a C-beta reverse primer. In TCRdb, the multiplex PCR reads were re-called with MiXCR into one record per CDR3 protein. The sample includes about 25,000 distinct CDR3 sequences, approximately 77% of them seen just once. The V gene's germline CDR1 is SQVTM and CDR2 ANQGSEA. This CDR3 spans 13 amino acids. Co-extraction of both nucleic acids (RNA and DNA) used roughly 18-32 mg of unsorted bulk tissue. Worth noting for this clonotype: Compared with germline, one end of the junction differs, possibly owing to a read error.

The rearrangement uses TRBV29-1 and TRBJ2-1; TRBD2 is a possible D gene (5 bases). Input material: liver tumor tissue from sampling region 5. The subset denotes: tumor region T5, tumor centre. This clonotype was sampled from a woman under 40 with primary liver carcinoma and hepatitis B virus infection. The CDR3 protein is CSATRDASSERFF. The CDR3 DNA is TGCAGCGCCACCCGGGATGCTTCGAGTGAGCGGTTCTTC.